This TCR beta chain was retrieved from a study of shared clonotypes between healthy human individuals. Produced via immunoSEQ multiplex PCR; TCRdb's table is partial and in-frame only. The sample carries about 2.1 million clones, just under 95% recorded once. About this clone: Other nucleotide sequences from this sample produce the same CDR3.

As defined, naive CD8 cells were CD45RO-negative and positively selected for CCR7, with terminally differentiated effector memory CD45RA+ cells excluded. The clonotype comes from a man between 18 and 29 years old in good health. Some clones in this sample may be carry-over from other donors' samples. Material for sequencing was naive CD8+ T cells from PBMCs.

CDR3 bases: TGTGCCAGCAGTTGGGGGCCATCCTCCTACGAGCAGTACTTC. It specifies CASSWGPSSYEQYF. This chain links TRBV27 with TRBJ2-7; D might be TRBD1 (6 bases). The CDR3 length is 14 residues. V lost 4 bases and J lost 0, with 10 bases in between. Germline V CDR1 and CDR2: MNHEY, SMNVEV (reference sequence).